Below, one T cell receptor (beta chain) is given with its context. This clonotype was seen at least ten times. The target of this receptor is not known. No much larger clonotype is one base removed from it; base qualities were not supplied. The record originates from a study of T-cell memory formation after mild COVID-19 (dated by TCRdb to about 2021). For the study in its entirety: TCR sequence clusters from the two donors were found to be largely donor specific. In a couple of donors, T-cell clones that expanded and contracted after mild COVID-19 were tracked by sequencing TCRalpha and TCRbeta repertoires over time. The cohort comprised two young, previously healthy adult volunteers, one female and one male. The paper as a whole reports these results and caveats: SARS-CoV-2 specificity of the second-wave clones peaking on day 37 was not confirmed. Only two mild cases were covered in the study, and larger cohorts including severe cases with pre-infection samples were considered necessary. Contracting CD4+ clones turned up mainly in the CM and EM memory subsets, whereas EMRA was where CD8+ clones were enriched. Some responding clones were detected in pre-infection memory, suggesting pre-existing cross-reactive memory T cells joined the SARS-CoV-2 response. From day 15 to 85, contracting clones showed balanced CD4/CD8 phenotypes, whereas a second wave of clones that expanded from day 15 to 37 leaned towards CD4+.

The data were produced on an Illumina NovaSeq 6000. cDNA libraries for TCRalpha and TCRbeta were prepared by 5'RACE using constant-segment primers, with sample barcodes and unique molecular identifiers added. RNA was extracted from every sample with Trizol reagent. The libraries were amplified in two PCR steps, and the second step added a second sample barcode and Illumina TruSeq adapters. Libraries were sequenced on an Illumina NovaSeq with 2 x 150 bp paired-end reads. Turning to the authors' computational methods: Reads were demultiplexed and collapsed into UMI-guided consensus sequences with migec v1.2.7. Using mixcr v2.1.11, UMI consensuses were aligned to TRA and TRB V and J templates and then assembled into clonotypes. A clonotype was counted as expanded or contracted only if both edgeR and NoisET called the change significant, with noise models trained on biological replicates. For edgeR calls, a false discovery rate-adjusted p below 0.01 and a log2 fold-change threshold of 1 were applied. As an exploratory analysis of dynamics, max-normalized trajectories of the 1000 most abundant clonotypes were examined by PCA with hierarchical clustering. Each responding clone was given a CD4 or CD8 phenotype based on the CD4+ and CD8+ repertoires, which had been sequenced separately. The raw public data were reprocessed by TCRdb itself: fastp quality trimming at Q25, MiXCR clonotype calling, in-frame beta chains only. Every CDR3 protein is listed once, alongside the most common genes and DNA of its rows. These V and J calls derive from TCRdb rather than the authors' analysis. In this sample the table shows roughly 110,000 distinct CDR3 sequences, about an eighth of which occur a single time. The ten biggest clones cover about 39% of the sample.

Ficoll-Paque density gradient centrifugation was used to isolate PBMCs. This receptor was obtained from a man aged 18 to 30 who had mild COVID-19 (a few samples of this study predate the infection). The sample titles of this study are shuffled in the database, so cell type and time point are left out; the donor was told from shared clones. Sequencing was performed on PBMCs or a T cell subset sorted from them (not recorded which).

Here is the DNA: TGCAGCGTTGAAGACGTGAGCTCCTACGAGCAGTACTTC. Translated, it gives CSVEDVSSYEQYF. This chain joins TRBV29-1 to TRBJ2-7, with no confident D gene call. The CDR3 holds 13 amino acids from the cysteine to the phenylalanine. Only the CDR3 part of the read is kept: 39 bases, read in frame from the first base. For CDR1 and CDR2, the germline V gene lists SQVTM and ANQGSEA. The trim is 0 bases for V and 0 bases for J, with a gap of 6 bases between the germline ends.